This is a list of T cell receptor beta chains from one sample in a study of blood T cell repertoires in COVID-19. Some clones are missing from TCRdb's copy, which holds only in-frame ones; the method was immunoSEQ multiplex PCR. The data show 200,000 to 250,000 clones, approximately 90% seen once. The sample was peripheral blood. Source of these receptors: a man aged 30 to 39 with acute or convalescent COVID-19. Each CDR3 is given with its conserved first and last residue. A D gene is named only where the DNA matches it firmly. The size of a clone is reported for some rows only, either as once, few or many, or as a class for expanded clones.

D gene: TRBD1
V gene: TRBV24-1
J gene: TRBJ2-7
clone size: -
CDR3 DNA: TGTGCCACCAGTGATTCCGGGACAGGGGTCTACGAGCAGTACTTC
CDR3 protein: CATSDSGTGVYEQYF

D gene: TRBD2
V gene: TRBV3-1/TRBV3-2
J gene: TRBJ2-5
clone size: once
CDR3 DNA: TGTGCCAGCAGCCCCCGCGGGACTAGCGAGACCCAGTACTTC
CDR3 protein: CASSPRGTSETQYF

D gene: -
V gene: TRBV24-1
J gene: TRBJ2-1
clone size: -
CDR3 DNA: TGTGCCACCAGTGTGCACGGGAGCTCCTACAATGAGCAGTTCTTC
CDR3 protein: CATSVHGSSYNEQFF

D gene: TRBD1
V gene: TRBV5-1
J gene: TRBJ2-1
clone size: -
CDR3 DNA: TGCGCCACCTCCCGCCGGGACAGCTCCTACAATGAGCAGTTCTTC
CDR3 protein: CATSRRDSSYNEQFF

D gene: -
V gene: TRBV2
J gene: TRBJ2-3
clone size: -
CDR3 DNA: TGTGCCAGCAGTGCCGTGAAGGGAGCAGATACGCAGTATTTT
CDR3 protein: CASSAVKGADTQYF

D gene: -
V gene: TRBV14
J gene: TRBJ1-6
clone size: once
CDR3 DNA: TGTGCCAGCAGCCAAGAGGTGGGGGCGCCGAATTCACCCCTCCACTTT
CDR3 protein: CASSQEVGAPNSPLHF

D gene: -
V gene: TRBV19
J gene: TRBJ2-1
clone size: -
CDR3 DNA: TGTGCCAGTAGTGTCTCCAGCGACAATGAGCAGTTCTTC
CDR3 protein: CASSVSSDNEQFF

D gene: -
V gene: TRBV9
J gene: TRBJ2-7
clone size: -
CDR3 DNA: TGTGCCAGCAGCGTAGAGCCAGGTGTCTCCTACGAGCAGTACTTC
CDR3 protein: CASSVEPGVSYEQYF

D gene: TRBD2
V gene: TRBV5-1
J gene: TRBJ2-3
clone size: -
CDR3 DNA: TGCGCCAGCAGTAGCGGGGGCCGCACAGATACGCAGTATTTT
CDR3 protein: CASSSGGRTDTQYF

D gene: -
V gene: TRBV11-2
J gene: TRBJ2-3
clone size: -
CDR3 DNA: TGTGCCAGCATCCAAACAGGGAGAGATACGCAGTATTTT
CDR3 protein: CASIQTGRDTQYF

D gene: -
V gene: TRBV19
J gene: TRBJ1-5
clone size: once
CDR3 DNA: TGTGCCAGTAGTGGAGGTCAGCATCAGCCCCAGCATTTT
CDR3 protein: CASSGGQHQPQHF

D gene: TRBD1
V gene: TRBV9
J gene: TRBJ2-1
clone size: -
CDR3 DNA: TGTGCCAGCAGCAGAAGAGGGGACAGAAGCTACAATGAGCAGTTCTTC
CDR3 protein: CASSRRGDRSYNEQFF

D gene: -
V gene: TRBV10-1
J gene: TRBJ1-6
clone size: -
CDR3 DNA: TGCGCCAGATCACAGGCGAACTATAATTCACCCCTCCACTTT
CDR3 protein: CARSQANYNSPLHF

D gene: TRBD1
V gene: TRBV3-1/TRBV3-2
J gene: TRBJ2-7
clone size: -
CDR3 DNA: TGTGCCAGCAGTCTTAAACAGGGGGCTGGGGAGCAGTACTTC
CDR3 protein: CASSLKQGAGEQYF

D gene: TRBD2
V gene: TRBV25-1
J gene: TRBJ2-1
clone size: once
CDR3 DNA: TGTGCCAGCAGTATACAGCGGGAGTGGCCATACAATGAGCAGTTCTTC
CDR3 protein: CASSIQREWPYNEQFF

D gene: -
V gene: TRBV29-1
J gene: TRBJ1-1
clone size: -
CDR3 DNA: TGCAGCGTTATAGTGAACACTGAAGCTTTCTTT
CDR3 protein: CSVIVNTEAFF

D gene: -
V gene: TRBV7-6
J gene: TRBJ2-7
clone size: -
CDR3 DNA: TGTGCCAGCAGCTTAGCGTTTAGGGGCGCTGACGAGCAGTACTTC
CDR3 protein: CASSLAFRGADEQYF

D gene: -
V gene: TRBV5-4
J gene: TRBJ2-3
clone size: -
CDR3 DNA: TGTGCCAGCAGCTTACCCGGGTGGGATACGCAGTATTTT
CDR3 protein: CASSLPGWDTQYF